This T cell receptor (beta chain) is from a study of shared clonotypes between healthy human individuals. Using immunoSEQ multiplex PCR, the repertoire was profiled, and TCRdb retains in-frame clones only, with some absent. Among 550,000 to 750,000 clones listed, roughly 95% were seen once. Selected positively for CCR7 and CD45RO-negative, naive CD8 cells excluded terminally differentiated effector memory CD45RA+ cells. The CDR3 is 13 amino acids. Germline V gene sequence: CDR1 MNHEY, CDR2 SMNVEV (reference sequence). V lost 9 bases and J 8 bases, leaving 16 bases between the germline ends. This chain joins TRBV27 and TRBJ1-4, with a tentative D call TRBD1 (5 bases). Sequenced material: naive CD8+ T cells sorted from blood. This TCR came from a woman aged 25 to 39 in good health. The CDR3 sequence is CASGSLRGEKLFF. The CDR3 DNA reads as TGTGCCAGTGGGAGCCTCCGGGGGGAAAAACTGTTTTTT.